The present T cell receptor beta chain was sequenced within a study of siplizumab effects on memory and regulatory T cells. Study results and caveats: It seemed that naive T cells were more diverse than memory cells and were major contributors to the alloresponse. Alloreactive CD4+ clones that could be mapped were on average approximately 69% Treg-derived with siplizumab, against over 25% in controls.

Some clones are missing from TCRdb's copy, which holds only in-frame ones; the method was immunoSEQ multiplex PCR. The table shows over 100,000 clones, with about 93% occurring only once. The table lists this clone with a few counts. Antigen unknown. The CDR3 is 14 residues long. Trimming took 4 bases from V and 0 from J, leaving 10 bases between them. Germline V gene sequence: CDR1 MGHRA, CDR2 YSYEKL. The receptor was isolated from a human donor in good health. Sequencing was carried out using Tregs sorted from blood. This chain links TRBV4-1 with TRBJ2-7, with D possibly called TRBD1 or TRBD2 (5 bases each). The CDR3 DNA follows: TGCGCCAGCAGCCGGGGGTCTAGCTCCTACGAGCAGTACTTC. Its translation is CASSRGSSSYEQYF.